A single sample gave rise to the 28 T cell receptor beta chains below, sequenced in a study of control samples from healthy donors and cancer patients. Here immunoSEQ multiplex PCR was the method, and the copy in TCRdb shows in-frame clones only, minus some. Of a few hundred thousand clones listed, around nine tenths are singletons. Source material: PBMCs. Source of these receptors: a man aged 35 to 55 with head and neck cancer.

The chain couples TRBV30 to TRBJ1-4, with TRBD1 matching 7 bases. This CDR3 contains 13 residues. Germline V gene data show CDR1 as GTSNPN and CDR2 as SVGIG (reference sequence). Trimming at V came to 3 bases and at J to 14 bases, leaving 12 bases not matched to a gene. CDR3 region: CAWRPSDRDSLFF. The CDR3 DNA is TGTGCCTGGAGGCCTTCGGACCGGGACAGTCTGTTTTTT.

V gene TRBV7-9 combines with J gene TRBJ1-5; D is undetermined. V gave up 5 bases and J gave up 0 bases, with 5 bases separating them. The V gene's germline CDR1 is SEHNR and CDR2 FQNEAQ (reference sequence). CDR3 length: 13 residues. The CDR3 spells CASSPDSNQPQHF. In DNA, the CDR3 is TGTGCCAGCAGCCCGGATAGCAATCAGCCCCAGCATTTT.

The chain has TRBV7-9 and TRBJ2-7; tentative D call: TRBD1 (5 bases). The germline CDR1 and CDR2 sequences are SEHNR and FQNEAQ (reference sequence). V dropped 7 bases and J dropped 4 bases, with 17 bases sitting between them. This CDR3 spans 14 amino acids. CDR3 residues: CASTLTGRPYEQYF. The CDR3 DNA reads as TGTGCCAGCACTCTTACAGGACGGCCGTACGAGCAGTACTTC.

This sequence joins TRBV4-3 and TRBJ1-4; TRBD1 is a possible D gene (6 bases). The CDR3 is 14 residues long. With 3 bases removed from V and 4 bases from J, the gap between germline ends came to 9 bases. Germline lookup yields CDR1 LGHNA and CDR2 YSLEER. The CDR3 region has the DNA TGCGCCAGCAGCCAGGCGGACAGTAATGAAAAACTGTTTTTT. It codes for CASSQADSNEKLFF.

This clone has just a few counts. The chain has TRBV6-5 and TRBJ1-4; D gene unclear. The germline V gene has CDR1 MNHEY and CDR2 SVGAGI. Trimming pared 5 bases from V and 5 bases from J, leaving 12 bases between. CDR3 length: 14 amino acids. CDR3 DNA: TGTGCCAGCAGTAGGACGTACGTGAATGAAAAACTGTTTTTT. Translated: CASSRTYVNEKLFF.

The CDR3 region has the DNA TGTGCCAGCAGCAAAGAATCAGGACTAGCGGGGGGCACAGATACGCAGTATTTT. This sequence encodes CASSKESGLAGGTDTQYF. V gene TRBV21-1 combines with J gene TRBJ2-3; the table calls TRBD2, which could not be checked here. TRBV21-1 is a documented pseudogene. The CDR3 has 18 residues.

The chain links TRBV28 to TRBJ2-1; 14 bases map to TRBD2. V lost 5 bases, J lost 7 bases, and 10 bases stayed unmatched. Germline V lookup: CDR1 MDHEN, CDR2 SYDVKM. This CDR3 is 17 amino acids long. The CDR3 sequence: CASSLKGTSGSRNEQFF. The CDR3 DNA reads as TGTGCCAGCAGTCTCAAGGGGACTAGCGGGAGTCGGAATGAGCAGTTCTTC.

The V gene is TRBV7-8, the J gene TRBJ1-5; D is uncertain. CDR3 size: 14 residues. Germline assignment: CDR1 SGHVS and CDR2 FQNEAQ. V was cut by 5 bases and J by 2 bases, with 10 bases left in between. The CDR3 spells CASSPRWGNQPQHF. The CDR3 DNA reads TGTGCCAGCAGCCCCCGGTGGGGCAATCAGCCCCAGCATTTT.

This sequence joins TRBV11-2 and TRBJ2-2; the D gene is possibly TRBD1 (5 bases). The CDR3 is 14 residues long. Germline CDR1 is SGHAT and CDR2 is FQNNGV. V lost 3 bases and J lost 1, with 6 bases in between. The CDR3 bases are TGTGCCAGCAGCTTCGGACAGAACACCGGGGAGCTGTTTTTT. Its protein is CASSFGQNTGELFF.

The CDR3 spells CASSQYRDRVGEKLFF. CDR3 sequence (DNA): TGCGCCAGCAGCCAGTACCGGGACAGGGTCGGTGAAAAACTGTTTTTT. The chain has TRBV4-3 and TRBJ1-4, with 9 bases identical to TRBD1. The CDR3 spans 16 residues. Unmatched junction bases numbered 9, after V lost 3 bases and J lost 7 bases. The germline gives CDR1 LGHNA, CDR2 YSLEER.

This clone occurred once. CDR3 nucleotides: TGCAGCGTTACGACGGTGGGGGATAGCAATCAGCCCCAGCATTTT. This encodes CSVTTVGDSNQPQHF. The chain uses TRBV29-1 and TRBJ1-5; a weak D match, TRBD1 (5 bases). Germline assignment: CDR1 SQVTM and CDR2 ANQGSEA. V was clipped by 5 bases and J by 0 bases, with 14 bases between them. The CDR3 extends over 15 amino acids.

The chain is built from TRBV2 and TRBJ2-6, with unresolved D. The V end lost 3 bases, the J end lost 2 bases, and 8 bases lay between the germline ends. CDR3 length equals 15 residues. Germline assignment: CDR1 SNHLY and CDR2 FYNNEI. The CDR3 coding sequence is TGTGCCAGCAGTGAGGAGCAGACTGGGGCCAACGTCCTGACTTTC. This sequence encodes CASSEEQTGANVLTF. The variable domain in full, with the rest retrieved from reference TRBV2 and TRBJ2-6, is EPEVTQTPSHQVTQMGQEVILRCVPISNHLYFYWYRQILGQKVEFLVSFYNNEISEKSEIFDDQFSVERPDGSNFTLKIRSTKLEDSAMYFCASSEEQTGANVLTFGAGSRLTVL.

The chain links TRBV28 to TRBJ2-7; D uncertain. Germline values: CDR1 MDHEN, CDR2 SYDVKM. V gave up 3 bases and J gave up 4 bases, with 7 bases separating them. The CDR3 covers 12 residues. DNA of the CDR3: TGTGCCAGCAGTTTGCAGCGATACGAGCAGTACTTC. Its protein product is CASSLQRYEQYF.

This clone was recorded once. The chain combines TRBV9 with TRBJ2-7; 9 bases are a match to TRBD1. Trimming took 3 bases from V and 2 from J; bases not matched to a gene: 3. Looked up from germline, CDR1 is SGDLS and CDR2 is YYNGEE. The CDR3 runs to 14 residues. CDR3 region: CASSGRQGAYEQYF. The CDR3, as DNA: TGTGCCAGCAGCGGAAGACAGGGGGCCTACGAGCAGTACTTC.

The rearrangement links TRBV19 to TRBJ2-5, with D tentatively TRBD1 (5 bases). This CDR3 spans 14 amino acids. Germline V CDR1 and CDR2: LNHDA, SQIVND (reference sequence). With 3 bases removed from V and 1 base from J, the gap between germline ends came to 9 bases. For the CDR3, the DNA is TGTGCCAGTAGTATTTCCAGGGCCCAAGAGACCCAGTACTTC. Translating it yields CASSISRAQETQYF.

As concerns this clone: The same CDR3 arises from other DNA sequences in this sample as well. The chain is built from TRBV19 and TRBJ2-6; either TRBD1 or TRBD2 may supply D (5 bases each). This CDR3 contains 14 residues. Trimming removed 3 bases from V and 4 bases from J, with 7 bases in between. The germline V gene has CDR1 LNHDA and CDR2 SQIVND (reference sequence). CDR3 DNA: TGTGCCAGTAGTATCGGGGCCGGGGCCAACGTCCTGACTTTC. This encodes CASSIGAGANVLTF.

The chain has TRBV29-1 and TRBJ2-7; the match to TRBD1 covers 8 bases. The CDR3 is 16 residues long. Germline V gives CDR1 SQVTM, CDR2 ANQGSEA. The V and J ends lost 6 bases and 3 bases, in that order; junction bases with no gene match: 16. The CDR3 spells CSVTGSQTGEFYEQYF. CDR3 in DNA: TGCAGCGTGACCGGCTCCCAGACAGGGGAATTCTACGAGCAGTACTTC.

The chain is built from TRBV6-5 and TRBJ2-3; D possibly uses TRBD1 or TRBD2 (5 bases each). V lost 0 bases and J 6 bases, leaving 16 bases between the germline ends. The CDR3 contains 16 residues. Germline V lookup: CDR1 MNHEY, CDR2 SVGAGI. The chain's CDR3 is CASSYSIQGAGDTQYF. CDR3 DNA: TGTGCCAGCAGTTACTCGATCCAGGGAGCAGGGGATACGCAGTATTTT.

The gene calls are TRBV29-1 and TRBJ2-3, with 10 bases that match TRBD2. The CDR3 contains 14 residues. Looked up from germline, CDR1 is SQVTM and CDR2 is ANQGSEA. V was pared by 4 bases and J by 5 bases, with 6 bases of the junction left unmatched. The CDR3 is CSVVLAGVRDTQYF. CDR3 in DNA: TGCAGCGTTGTGCTAGCGGGAGTGAGAGATACGCAGTATTTT.

The CDR3, as DNA: TGTGCCAGCAGCGCCGGGACAGCTAATTCACCCCTCCACTTT. Translating gives CASSAGTANSPLHF. This chain joins TRBV6-5 and TRBJ1-6; 7 bases fit TRBD1. CDR1 MNHEY and CDR2 SVGAGI come from the germline V gene. The CDR3 has 14 amino acids. J was trimmed by 6 bases and V by 6 bases; bases with no gene match: 5.

The rearrangement uses TRBV30 and TRBJ1-1; perhaps TRBD1 as D (5 bases). The ends were cut back, 3 bases at V and 1 base at J, with 12 bases in the middle. The CDR3 consists of 14 residues. The germline CDR1 and CDR2 sequences are GTSNPN and SVGIG (reference sequence). CDR3 in amino acids: CAWRARGPNTEAFF. The CDR3 bases are TGTGCCTGGAGGGCGCGGGGCCCGAACACTGAAGCTTTCTTT.

This clone was detected once. The CDR3 region is CSVLTSEAFF. The DNA of the CDR3 is TGCAGCGTGTTAACTAGTGAAGCTTTCTTT. The chain has TRBV29-1 and TRBJ1-1; D unclear. This CDR3 is built from 10 residues. Germline V gene data show CDR1 as SQVTM and CDR2 as ANQGSEA. Trimming shortened V by 6 bases and J by 7 bases, and 9 bases separated the two germline ends.

The chain recombines TRBV19 with TRBJ1-1; D remains unclear. The CDR3 contains 13 residues. The V and J ends lost 6 bases and 2 bases respectively, with 10 bases between them. Germline assignment: CDR1 LNHDA and CDR2 SQIVND (reference sequence). The CDR3 DNA sequence: TGTGCCAGTAGCATTCACATCAACACTGAAGCTTTCTTT. Encoded protein: CASSIHINTEAFF.

The gene calls are TRBV12-3 or TRBV12-4 and TRBJ2-2; D not certain. V was cut by 4 bases and J by 6 bases, with 9 bases left in between. CDR3 length equals 13 residues. For the CDR3, the DNA is TGTGCCAGCAGTTCGATTGTCGCCGGGGAGCTGTTTTTT. It codes for CASSSIVAGELFF.

The rearrangement joins TRBV2 to TRBJ1-2, with 7 bases that match TRBD1. The CDR3 sequence is 13 residues long. Trimming at V came to 3 bases and at J to 3 bases, leaving 1 base not matched to a gene. Germline V gene data show CDR1 as SNHLY and CDR2 as FYNNEI. This CDR3 is CASSDQGDYGYTF. The CDR3 nucleotides are TGTGCCAGCAGTGACCAGGGGGACTATGGCTACACCTTC.

A single count supports this clone. The V call is TRBV15, the J call TRBJ2-5, with 9 bases matching TRBD1. The CDR3 is 14 residues long. Germline CDR1 is LNHNV and CDR2 is YYDKDF (reference sequence). Unmatched junction bases numbered 5, after V lost 4 bases and J lost 5 bases. The DNA for the CDR3 is TGTGCCACCAGCAAGGGACAGGGAGTGGAGACCCAGTACTTC. Translation gives CATSKGQGVETQYF.

The DNA of the CDR3 is TGTGCCAGCAGCGAAGCTAACTATGGCTACACCTTC. This encodes CASSEANYGYTF. The chain couples TRBV11-2 to TRBJ1-2; D remains ambiguous. The V end was cut by 5 bases, the J end by 0 bases, with 4 bases between. The CDR3 length is 12 residues. Germline V gene lookup returns CDR1 SGHAT and CDR2 FQNNGV.

This chain connects TRBV15 to TRBJ2-5; 9 bases align to TRBD1. The CDR3 runs to 14 residues. With V trimmed by 5 bases and J by 5 bases, 6 bases remained unmatched. The germline CDR1 and CDR2 sequences are LNHNV and YYDKDF (reference sequence). The DNA of the CDR3 is TGTGCCACCAGCGGTAGACAGGGGGATGAGACCCAGTACTTC. Its translation: CATSGRQGDETQYF.